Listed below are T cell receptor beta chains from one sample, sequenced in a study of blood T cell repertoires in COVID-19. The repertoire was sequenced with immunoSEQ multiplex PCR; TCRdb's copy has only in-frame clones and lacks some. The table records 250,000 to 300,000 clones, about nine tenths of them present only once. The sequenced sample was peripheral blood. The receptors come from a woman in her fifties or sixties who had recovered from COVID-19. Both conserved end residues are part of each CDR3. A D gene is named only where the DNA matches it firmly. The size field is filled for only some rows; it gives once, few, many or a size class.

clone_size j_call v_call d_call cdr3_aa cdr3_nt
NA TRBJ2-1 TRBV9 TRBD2 CASSPLAGVFPPSYNEQFF TGTGCCAGCAGCCCGCTAGCGGGAGTTTTTCCCCCCTCCTACAATGAGCAGTTCTTC
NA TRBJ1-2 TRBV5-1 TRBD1 CASSSGTGGPYGYTF TGCGCCAGCAGCTCCGGGACAGGGGGCCCGTATGGCTACACCTTC
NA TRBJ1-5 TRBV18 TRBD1 CASSPPGTGGPDSQPQHF TGTGCCAGCTCACCGCCCGGGACAGGAGGCCCTGACAGTCAGCCCCAGCATTTT
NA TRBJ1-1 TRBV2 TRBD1 CASSRDRGTEAFF TGTGCCAGCAGTCGGGACAGGGGCACTGAAGCTTTCTTT
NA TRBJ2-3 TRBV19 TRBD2 CASSEPAGFTDTQYF TGTGCCAGTAGTGAACCAGCGGGGTTCACAGATACGCAGTATTTT
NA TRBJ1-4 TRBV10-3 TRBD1 CAISEGGTGGDTEKLFF TGTGCCATCAGTGAGGGGGGGACAGGAGGGGATACTGAAAAACTGTTTTTT
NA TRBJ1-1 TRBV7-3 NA CASSLGRNTEAFF TGTGCCAGCAGCTTAGGGAGAAACACTGAAGCTTTCTTT
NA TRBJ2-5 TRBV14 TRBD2 CASSQVASGTIGETQYF TGTGCCAGCAGCCAAGTTGCTAGCGGGACAATTGGCGAGACCCAGTACTTC
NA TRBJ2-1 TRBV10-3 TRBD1 CAIKDQGGNNEQFF TGTGCCATCAAGGATCAAGGGGGCAACAATGAGCAGTTCTTC
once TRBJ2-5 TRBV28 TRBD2 CASQSWKVAGFQETQYF TGTGCCAGCCAGAGCTGGAAGGTAGCGGGGTTCCAAGAGACCCAGTACTTC
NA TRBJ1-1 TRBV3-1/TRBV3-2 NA CASIDRMNTEAFF TGTGCCAGCATCGACAGAATGAACACTGAAGCTTTCTTT
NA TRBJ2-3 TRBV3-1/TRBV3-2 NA CLTDTQYF TGTCTGACAGATACGCAGTATTTT
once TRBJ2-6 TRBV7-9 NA CASSSNLRSGANVLTF TGTGCCAGCAGCTCAAATCTACGCTCTGGGGCCAACGTCCTGACTTTC
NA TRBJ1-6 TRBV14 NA CASSPSQNSPLHF TGTGCCAGCAGCCCCTCGCAGAATTCACCCCTCCACTTT
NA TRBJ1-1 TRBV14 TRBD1 CASSQPLRGPGEAFF TGTGCCAGCAGCCAACCTCTCAGGGGGCCCGGTGAAGCTTTCTTT
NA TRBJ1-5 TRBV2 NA CASSGSPISNQPQHF TGTGCCAGCAGTGGGAGTCCGATTAGCAATCAGCCCCAGCATTTT
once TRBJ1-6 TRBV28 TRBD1 CASSLFTGGAGSPLHF TGTGCCAGCAGTTTATTTACAGGGGGCGCGGGGTCACCCCTCCACTTT
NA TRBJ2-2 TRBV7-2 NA CASSPTRQSFGELFF TGTGCCAGCAGCCCCACCCGACAGAGTTTCGGGGAGCTGTTTTTT
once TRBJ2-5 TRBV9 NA CASSGGRSPGETQYF TGTGCCAGCAGCGGAGGGCGGTCGCCGGGGGAGACCCAGTACTTC
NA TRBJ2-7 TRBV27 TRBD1 CASSPGRQGRNYEQYF TGTGCCAGCAGTCCGGGCCGACAGGGTCGAAACTACGAGCAGTACTTC
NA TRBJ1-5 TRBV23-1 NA CASSPFLPQHF TGCGCCAGCAGTCCCTTTCTGCCCCAGCATTTT
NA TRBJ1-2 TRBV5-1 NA CASSLGGARGYTF TGCGCCAGCAGCTTGGGAGGAGCGCGGGGCTACACCTTC
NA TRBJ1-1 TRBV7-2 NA CASSSSRGMNTEAFF TGTGCCAGCAGCTCCTCCCGGGGGATGAACACTGAAGCTTTCTTT
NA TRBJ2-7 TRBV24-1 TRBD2 CATSDPGRGAYEQYF TGTGCCACCAGTGACCCCGGACGGGGGGCCTACGAGCAGTACTTC
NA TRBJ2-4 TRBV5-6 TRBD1 CASSFLDRATKNIQYF TGTGCCAGCAGCTTTCTGGACAGGGCGACCAAAAACATTCAGTACTTC
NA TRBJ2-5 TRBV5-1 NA CASSSGSAQETQYF TGCGCCAGCAGCTCAGGGTCAGCCCAAGAGACCCAGTACTTC
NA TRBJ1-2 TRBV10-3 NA CAISESQGSTF TGTGCCATCAGTGAGTCCCAGGGTAGTACCTTC
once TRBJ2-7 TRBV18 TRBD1 CASSPYRLTGYDRGEQYF TGTGCCAGCTCACCCTACCGGTTGACAGGGTATGATAGGGGCGAGCAGTACTTC
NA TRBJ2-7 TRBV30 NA CAWIAGVYEQYF TGTGCCTGGATCGCGGGCGTGTACGAGCAGTACTTC
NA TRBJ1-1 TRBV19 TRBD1 CASSIVPGGPTEAFF TGTGCCAGTAGTATAGTGCCAGGGGGCCCTACTGAAGCTTTCTTT
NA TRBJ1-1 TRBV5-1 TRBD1 CASSLTGTGGTEAFF TGCGCCAGCAGCTTGACTGGGACAGGGGGAACTGAAGCTTTCTTT